This T cell receptor beta chain came from a study of CD8 T cells in Susac syndrome. Random hexamers served to reverse transcribe roughly 0.5 to 1 ug RNA. Multiplex immunoSEQ PCR targeted 54 Vbeta and 13 Jbeta TCR beta segments. TCRdb re-called the immunoSEQ multiplex PCR reads with MiXCR, one entry per CDR3 protein. Among 150,000 to 200,000 distinct CDR3 sequences listed, 85% to 95% were seen once. There are 14 residues in the CDR3. Germline trimming cut 4 bases from V and 4 bases from J; bases unmatched to any gene: 7. Germline CDR1 reads SNHLY; CDR2 reads FYNNEI. The sequencing sample was made of CD8+ T cells from PBMCs. The TCR was taken from a human donor with multiple sclerosis. V is TRBV2 and J is TRBJ2-7; 7 positions agree with TRBD1. CDR3 region: CASSAWTGSYEQYF. The CDR3 coding sequence is TGTGCCAGCAGTGCTTGGACAGGATCTTACGAGCAGTACTTC. The entire variable domain, with the rest obtained from reference TRBV2 and TRBJ2-7, is as follows: EPEVTQTPSHQVTQMGQEVILRCVPISNHLYFYWYRQILGQKVEFLVSFYNNEISEKSEIFDDQFSVERPDGSNFTLKIRSTKLEDSAMYFCASSAWTGSYEQYFGPGTRLTVT.